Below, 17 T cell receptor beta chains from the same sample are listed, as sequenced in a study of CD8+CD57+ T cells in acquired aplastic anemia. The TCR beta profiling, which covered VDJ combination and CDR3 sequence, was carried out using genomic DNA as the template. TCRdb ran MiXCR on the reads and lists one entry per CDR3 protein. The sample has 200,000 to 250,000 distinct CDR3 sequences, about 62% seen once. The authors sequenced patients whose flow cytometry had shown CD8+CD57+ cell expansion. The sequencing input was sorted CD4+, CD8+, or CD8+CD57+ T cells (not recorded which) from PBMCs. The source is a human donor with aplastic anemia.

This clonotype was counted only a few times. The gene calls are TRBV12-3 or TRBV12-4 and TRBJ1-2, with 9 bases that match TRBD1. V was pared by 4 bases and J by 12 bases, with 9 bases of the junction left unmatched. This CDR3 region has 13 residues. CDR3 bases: TGTGCCAGCAGTTCGCGGGGACAGGGAGGAAACACCTTC. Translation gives CASSSRGQGGNTF.

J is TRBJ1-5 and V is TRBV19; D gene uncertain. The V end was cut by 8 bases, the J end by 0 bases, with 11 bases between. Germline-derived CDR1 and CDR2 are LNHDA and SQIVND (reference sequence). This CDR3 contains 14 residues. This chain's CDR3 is CASRAPYSNQPQHF. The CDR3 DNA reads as TGTGCCAGTCGGGCCCCTTATAGCAATCAGCCCCAGCATTTT.

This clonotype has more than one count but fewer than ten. The chain's CDR3 is CARAGVTEAFF. The CDR3 DNA follows: TGTGCCAGGGCGGGGGTCACTGAAGCTTTCTTT. The chain recombines TRBV2 with TRBJ1-1, with D possibly TRBD1 on 5 matching bases. CDR1 is SNHLY, CDR2 FYNNEI, per germline. The V and J ends lost 9 bases and 4 bases respectively, with 9 bases between them. CDR3 length: 11 residues.

The CDR3 nucleotides read TGTGCCAGCACCCTACCCCAGGGGGCGAGGGGTCAGCCCCAGCATTTT. Its protein is CASTLPQGARGQPQHF. The V and J genes are TRBV7-2 and TRBJ1-5; 8 bases map to TRBD1. V was clipped by 7 bases and J by 6 bases; unmatched bases: 14. CDR1 and CDR2 (germline): SGHTA, FQGNSA. The CDR3 has 16 amino acids.

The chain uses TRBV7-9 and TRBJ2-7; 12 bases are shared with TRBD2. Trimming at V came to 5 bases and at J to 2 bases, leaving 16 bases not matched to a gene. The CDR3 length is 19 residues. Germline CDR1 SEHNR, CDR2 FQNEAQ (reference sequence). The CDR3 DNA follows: TGTGCCAGCAGCCAAGCCCGACTAGCGGGGGCCATATCCACCTACGAGCAGTACTTC. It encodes CASSQARLAGAISTYEQYF.

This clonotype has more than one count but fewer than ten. The CDR3 sequence: CASSIGQGSSYNEQFF. The CDR3 nucleotides read TGTGCCAGTAGTATCGGACAGGGGAGCTCCTACAATGAGCAGTTCTTC. V gene TRBV19 combines with J gene TRBJ2-1; 9 positions agree with TRBD1. The V segment lost 3 bases and the J segment 0 bases; nucleotides outside the gene matches: 3. The CDR3 consists of 16 residues. Germline values: CDR1 LNHDA, CDR2 SQIVND (reference sequence).

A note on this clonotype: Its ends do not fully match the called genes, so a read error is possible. The CDR3: CASSQPGGYEQYF. The CDR3 DNA follows: TGCGCCAGCAGCCAACCAGGGGGCTACGAGCAGTACTTC. The chain joins TRBV7-8 to TRBJ2-7, with 7 positions matching TRBD1. This CDR3 is built from 13 residues. CDR1 is SGHVS and CDR2 is FQNEAQ in the germline V gene.

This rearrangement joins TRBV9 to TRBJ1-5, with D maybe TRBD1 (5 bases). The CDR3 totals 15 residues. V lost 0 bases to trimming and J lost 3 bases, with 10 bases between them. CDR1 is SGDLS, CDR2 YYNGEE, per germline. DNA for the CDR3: TGTGCCAGCAGCGTAGATGGGGCCTCCAATCAGCCCCAGCATTTT. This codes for CASSVDGASNQPQHF.

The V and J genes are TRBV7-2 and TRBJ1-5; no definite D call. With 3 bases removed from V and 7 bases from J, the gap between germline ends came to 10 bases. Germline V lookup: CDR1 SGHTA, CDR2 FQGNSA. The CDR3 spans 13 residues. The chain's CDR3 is CASSFSGGQPQHF. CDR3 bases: TGTGCCAGCAGCTTTTCGGGTGGCCAGCCCCAGCATTTT.

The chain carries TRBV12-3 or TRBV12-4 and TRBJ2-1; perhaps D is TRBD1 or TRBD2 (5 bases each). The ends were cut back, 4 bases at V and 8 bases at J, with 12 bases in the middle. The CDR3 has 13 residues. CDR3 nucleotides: TGTGCCAGCAGTTGGGCTGGGGGACATGAGCAGTTCTTC. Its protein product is CASSWAGGHEQFF.

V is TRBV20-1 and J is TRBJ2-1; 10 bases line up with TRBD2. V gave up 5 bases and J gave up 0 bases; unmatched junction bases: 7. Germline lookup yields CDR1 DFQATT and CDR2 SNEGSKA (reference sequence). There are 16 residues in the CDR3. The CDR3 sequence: CSALSGGAYSYNEQFF. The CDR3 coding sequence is TGCAGTGCTTTAAGCGGGGGGGCCTACTCCTACAATGAGCAGTTCTTC.

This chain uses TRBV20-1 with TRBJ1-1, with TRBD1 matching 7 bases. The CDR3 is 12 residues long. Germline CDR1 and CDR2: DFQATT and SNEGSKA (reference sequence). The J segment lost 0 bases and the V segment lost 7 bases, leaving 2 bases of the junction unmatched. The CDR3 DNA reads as TGCAGTGGGGGACAGATGAACACTGAAGCTTTCTTT. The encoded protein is CSGGQMNTEAFF.

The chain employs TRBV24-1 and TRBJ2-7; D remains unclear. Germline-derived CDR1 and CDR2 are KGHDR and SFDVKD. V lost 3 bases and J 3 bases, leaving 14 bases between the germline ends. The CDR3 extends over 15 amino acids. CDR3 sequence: CATSDPQNGIYEQYF. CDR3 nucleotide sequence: TGTGCCACCAGTGATCCACAGAATGGGATCTACGAGCAGTACTTC.

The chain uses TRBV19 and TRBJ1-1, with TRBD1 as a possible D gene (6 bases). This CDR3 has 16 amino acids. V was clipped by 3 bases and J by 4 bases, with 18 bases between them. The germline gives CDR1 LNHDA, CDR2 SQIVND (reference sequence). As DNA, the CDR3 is TGTGCCAGTAGTATGCGGGGGGCGATTCTAGGCACTGAAGCTTTCTTT. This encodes CASSMRGAILGTEAFF. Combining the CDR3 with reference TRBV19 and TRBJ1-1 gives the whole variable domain DGGITQSPKYLFRKEGQNVTLSCEQNLNHDAMYWYRQDPGQGLRLIYYSQIVNDFQKGDIAEGYSVSREKKESFPLTVTSAQKNPTAFYLCASSMRGAILGTEAFFGQGTRLTVV.

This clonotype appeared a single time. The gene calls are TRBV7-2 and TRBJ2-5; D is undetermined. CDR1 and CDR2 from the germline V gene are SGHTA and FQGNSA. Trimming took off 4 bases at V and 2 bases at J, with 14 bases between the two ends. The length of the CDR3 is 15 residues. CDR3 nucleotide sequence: TGTGCCAGCAGCTATGCCCTATTGGGGCAAGAGACCCAGTACTTC. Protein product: CASSYALLGQETQYF.

Here the CDR3 reads CASSDGLAGLYEQYF. The CDR3 DNA is TGTGCCAGCAGCGATGGACTAGCGGGGCTCTACGAGCAGTACTTC. The V gene is TRBV5-4, the J gene TRBJ2-7; 12 bases are a match to TRBD2. In germline, CDR1 is SGHNT, CDR2 YYREEE (reference sequence). Trimming cost V 4 bases and J 3 bases; bases outside gene matches: 5. This CDR3 is built from 15 residues.

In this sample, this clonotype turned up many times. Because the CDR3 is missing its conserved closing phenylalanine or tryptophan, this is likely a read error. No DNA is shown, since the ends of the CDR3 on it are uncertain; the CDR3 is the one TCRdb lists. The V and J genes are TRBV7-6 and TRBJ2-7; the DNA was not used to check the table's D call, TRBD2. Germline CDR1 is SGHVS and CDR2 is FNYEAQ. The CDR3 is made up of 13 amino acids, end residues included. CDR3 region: CASSLGEGLELKI.